The 11 T cell receptor beta chains listed next were all sequenced from one sample in a study of OX40 agonist ivuxolimab in advanced cancers. The repertoire was sequenced with immunoSEQ multiplex PCR; TCRdb's copy has only in-frame clones and lacks some. The data show about 110,000 clones, around nine tenths seen once. This specimen consisted of CD4+ or CD8+ T cells sorted from blood, obtained in a trial of the OX40 agonist ivuxolimab. These receptors originate from an adult with an advanced solid tumor such as melanoma, head and neck, liver or kidney cancer.

The genes are TRBV18 and TRBJ1-1; D is possibly TRBD1 (5 bases). In germline, CDR1 is KGHSH, CDR2 LQKENI. The CDR3 contains 14 residues. V was trimmed by 0 bases and J by 11 bases, leaving 16 bases between them. The CDR3 sequence: CASSPPKIGTAAFF. The CDR3 coding sequence is TGTGCCAGCTCACCACCAAAAATCGGGACGGCCGCTTTCTTT.

V and J are TRBV28 and TRBJ2-7; D may be TRBD1 (5 bases). In germline, CDR1 is MDHEN, CDR2 SYDVKM. The CDR3 sequence is 11 residues long. The V end lost 6 bases, the J end lost 9 bases, and 12 bases lay between the germline ends. This CDR3 is CASSTTGVQYF. The CDR3 DNA follows: TGTGCCAGCAGCACAACAGGTGTGCAGTACTTC.

This clone came up a few times. The chain combines TRBV7-3 with TRBJ2-5; 7 positions match TRBD1. This CDR3 is 15 amino acids long. V shed 5 bases and J 2 bases; nucleotides not matched to a gene: 8. Germline V gene sequence: CDR1 SGHTA, CDR2 FQGTGA. The CDR3 region is CASSLNRDSQETQYF. DNA of the CDR3: TGTGCCAGCAGCCTAAATCGGGACAGTCAAGAGACCCAGTACTTC.

This chain joins TRBV6-6 and TRBJ2-7, with D perhaps matching TRBD1 (6 bases). The CDR3 covers 14 residues. Per germline, CDR1 MNHNY and CDR2 SVGAGI (reference sequence). Trimming took off 7 bases at V and 1 base at J, with 14 bases between the two ends. The CDR3 DNA reads as TGTGCCAGCATGGACAGTAGGTCTTCCTACGAGCAGTACTTC. Its translation is CASMDSRSSYEQYF.

This clone occurred a few times. The chain recombines TRBV7-8 with TRBJ1-2, with TRBD1 as a possible D gene (5 bases). The CDR3 consists of 13 residues. V shed 7 bases and J shed 7 bases, with 16 bases lying between them. CDR1 is SGHVS and CDR2 is FQNEAQ in the germline V gene. In DNA form, the CDR3 reads TGTGCCAGCACCCAAAACCAGGGAACTGGCTACACCTTC. Amino acid sequence: CASTQNQGTGYTF.

This rearrangement joins TRBV11-3 to TRBJ2-1; D call uncertain. Germline V gives CDR1 SGHNT, CDR2 YENEEA. The CDR3 totals 13 residues. Deletions cut 3 bases from V and 0 bases from J, with 3 bases between. Here the CDR3 reads CASSLDSYNEQFF. CDR3 sequence (DNA): TGTGCCAGCAGCTTGGACTCCTACAATGAGCAGTTCTTC.

The gene calls are TRBV6-1 and TRBJ1-2; unclear D gene. The CDR3 is 14 residues long. CDR1 and CDR2 (germline): MNHNS, SASEGT. Trimming pared 3 bases from V and 4 bases from J, leaving 12 bases between. This chain's CDR3 is CASSDPAGFYGYTF. The CDR3 DNA sequence: TGTGCCAGCAGTGACCCCGCGGGGTTCTATGGCTACACCTTC.

The chain has TRBV5-4 and TRBJ1-3, with no clear D. The CDR3 loop spans 17 amino acids. Trimming took off 1 base at V and 0 bases at J, with 14 bases between the two ends. Germline V lookup: CDR1 SGHNT, CDR2 YYREEE (reference sequence). CDR3: CASSLRVGQNSGNTIYF. In DNA, the CDR3 is TGTGCCAGCAGCTTGAGGGTAGGGCAGAACTCTGGAAACACCATATATTTT. Using reference TRBV5-4 and TRBJ1-3 for the parts outside the CDR3, the full variable domain is ETGVTQSPTHLIKTRGQQVTLRCSSQSGHNTVSWYQQALGQGPQFIFQYYREEENGRGNFPPRFSGLQFPNYSSELNVNALELDDSALYLCASSLRVGQNSGNTIYFGEGSWLTVV.

The chain is built from TRBV7-8 and TRBJ2-2; 7 bases agree with TRBD2. Per germline, CDR1 SGHVS and CDR2 FQNEAQ. The V and J ends lost 5 bases and 0 bases, in that order; junction bases with no gene match: 15. The CDR3 loop spans 19 amino acids. CDR3 amino acids: CASSPPLWGTTSNTGELFF. The CDR3, as DNA: TGTGCCAGCAGCCCACCCCTTTGGGGGACTACCTCGAACACCGGGGAGCTGTTTTTT.

The chain is built from TRBV4-3 and TRBJ1-3, with D hard to call. CDR3 length equals 15 residues. Germline V lookup: CDR1 LGHNA, CDR2 YSLEER. V lost 1 base, J lost 0 bases, and 7 bases lay in between. The CDR3: CASSQVRFSGNTIYF. In DNA form, the CDR3 reads TGCGCCAGCAGCCAAGTCAGATTCTCTGGAAACACCATATATTTT.

This clone showed up just once. The V and J genes are TRBV6-6 and TRBJ1-2; 8 bases line up with TRBD1. Germline V lookup: CDR1 MNHNY, CDR2 SVGAGI (reference sequence). CDR3 size: 15 residues. V dropped 5 bases and J dropped 0; count of bases not matched to a gene: 5. The CDR3 DNA is TGTGCCAGCAGTACAGGGGGGGCGCCTAACTATGGCTACACCTTC. Translating it yields CASSTGGAPNYGYTF.